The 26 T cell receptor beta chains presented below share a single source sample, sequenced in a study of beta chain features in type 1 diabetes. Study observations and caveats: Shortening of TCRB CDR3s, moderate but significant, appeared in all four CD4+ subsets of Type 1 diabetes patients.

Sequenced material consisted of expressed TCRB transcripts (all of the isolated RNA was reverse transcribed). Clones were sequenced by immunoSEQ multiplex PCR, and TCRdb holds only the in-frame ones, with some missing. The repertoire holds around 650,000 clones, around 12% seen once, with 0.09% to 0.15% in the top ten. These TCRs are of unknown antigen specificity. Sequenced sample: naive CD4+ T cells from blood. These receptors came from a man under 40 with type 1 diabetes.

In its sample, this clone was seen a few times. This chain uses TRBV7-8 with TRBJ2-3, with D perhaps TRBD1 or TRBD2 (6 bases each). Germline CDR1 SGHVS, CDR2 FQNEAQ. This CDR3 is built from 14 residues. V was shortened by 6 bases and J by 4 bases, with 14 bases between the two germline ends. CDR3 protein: CASRPAGGSDTQYF. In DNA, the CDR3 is TGTGCCAGCAGACCAGCCGGGGGCTCAGATACGCAGTATTTT.

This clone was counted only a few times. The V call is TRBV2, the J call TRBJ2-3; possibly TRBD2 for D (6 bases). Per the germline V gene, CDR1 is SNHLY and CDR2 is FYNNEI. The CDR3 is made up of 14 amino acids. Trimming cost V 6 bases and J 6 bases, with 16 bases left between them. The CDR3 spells CASRPLGGGDTQYF. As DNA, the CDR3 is TGTGCCAGCAGGCCCCTTGGAGGAGGGGATACGCAGTATTTT.

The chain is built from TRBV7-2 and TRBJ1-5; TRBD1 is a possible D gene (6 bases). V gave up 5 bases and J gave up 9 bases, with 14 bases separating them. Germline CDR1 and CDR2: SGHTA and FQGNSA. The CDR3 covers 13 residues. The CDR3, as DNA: TGTGCCAGCAGCCTACAGGGCTTAGGGCCCCAGCATTTT. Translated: CASSLQGLGPQHF.

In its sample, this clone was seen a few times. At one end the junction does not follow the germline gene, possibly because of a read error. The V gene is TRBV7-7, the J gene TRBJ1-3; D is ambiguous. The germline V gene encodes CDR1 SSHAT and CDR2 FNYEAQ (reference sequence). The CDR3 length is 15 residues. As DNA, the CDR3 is TGTGCTAGCAGCTTAACAAGGGATACTGGAAACACCATATATTTT. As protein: CASSLTRDTGNTIYF. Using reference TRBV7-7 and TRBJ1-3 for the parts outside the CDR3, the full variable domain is GAGVSQSPRYKVTKRGQDVTLRCDPISSHATLYWYQQALGQGPEFLTYFNYEAQPDKSGLPSDRFSAERPEGSISTLTIQRTEQRDSAMYRCASSLTRDTGNTIYFGEGSWLTVV.

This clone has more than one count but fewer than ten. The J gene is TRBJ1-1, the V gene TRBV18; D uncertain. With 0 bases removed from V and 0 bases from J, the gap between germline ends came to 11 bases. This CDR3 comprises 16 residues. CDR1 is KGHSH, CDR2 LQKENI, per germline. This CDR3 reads CASSPPNAVMNTEAFF. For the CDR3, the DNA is TGTGCCAGCTCACCACCGAACGCGGTTATGAACACTGAAGCTTTCTTT.

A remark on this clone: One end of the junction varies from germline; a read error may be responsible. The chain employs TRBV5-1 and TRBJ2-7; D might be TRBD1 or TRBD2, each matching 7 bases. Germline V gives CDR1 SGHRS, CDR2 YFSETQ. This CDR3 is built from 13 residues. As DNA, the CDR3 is TGCACCAGCACTCAGGGGGGGACCTACGAGCAGTACTTC. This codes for CTSTQGGTYEQYF.

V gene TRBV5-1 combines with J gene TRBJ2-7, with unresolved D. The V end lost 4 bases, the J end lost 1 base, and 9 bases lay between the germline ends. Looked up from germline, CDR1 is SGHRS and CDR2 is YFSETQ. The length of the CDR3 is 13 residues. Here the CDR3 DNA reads TGCGCCAGCAGCGCCTTCCAGTCCTACGAGCAGTACTTC. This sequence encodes CASSAFQSYEQYF.

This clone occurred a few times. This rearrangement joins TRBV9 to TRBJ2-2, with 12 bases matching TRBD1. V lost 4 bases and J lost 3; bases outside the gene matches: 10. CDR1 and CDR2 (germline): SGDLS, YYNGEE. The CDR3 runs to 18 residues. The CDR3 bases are TGTGCCAGCAGCTGGGACAGGGGGCGCCCCGAGGACACCGGGGAGCTGTTTTTT. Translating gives CASSWDRGRPEDTGELFF.

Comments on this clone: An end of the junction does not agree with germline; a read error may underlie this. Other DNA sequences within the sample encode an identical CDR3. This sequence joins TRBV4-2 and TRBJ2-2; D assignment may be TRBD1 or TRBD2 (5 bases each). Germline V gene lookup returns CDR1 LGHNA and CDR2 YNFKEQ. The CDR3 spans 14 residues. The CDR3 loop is CASSQVMGIGELFF. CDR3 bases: TGTGCCAGCAGCCAAGTCATGGGCATAGGGGAGCTATTTTTT.

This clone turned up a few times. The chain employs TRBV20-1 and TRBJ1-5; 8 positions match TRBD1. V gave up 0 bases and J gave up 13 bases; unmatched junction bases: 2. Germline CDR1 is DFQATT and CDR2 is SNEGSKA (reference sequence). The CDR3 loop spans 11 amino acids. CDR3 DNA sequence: TGCAGTGCTAGAGAGGGGACAGGACAGCATTTT. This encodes CSAREGTGQHF.

CDR3 nucleotides: TGCGCCAGCAGCCTGGGACAGGGGGCCTGGAGGACTAATGAAAAACTGTTTTTT. As protein: CASSLGQGAWRTNEKLFF. This chain links TRBV5-1 with TRBJ1-4, with TRBD1 identical over 12 bases. Germline trimming cut 4 bases from V and 2 bases from J; bases unmatched to any gene: 9. The CDR3 runs 18 residues. CDR1 is SGHRS and CDR2 is YFSETQ in the germline V gene.

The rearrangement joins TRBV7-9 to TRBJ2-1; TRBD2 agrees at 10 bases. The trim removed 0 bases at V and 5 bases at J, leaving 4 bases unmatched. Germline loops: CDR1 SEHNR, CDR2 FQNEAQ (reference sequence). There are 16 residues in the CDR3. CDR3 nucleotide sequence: TGTGCCAGCAGCTTAGCAAGGACTAGCGGACACAATGAGCAGTTCTTC. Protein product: CASSLARTSGHNEQFF. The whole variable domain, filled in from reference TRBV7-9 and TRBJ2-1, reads DTGVSQNPRHKITKRGQNVTFRCDPISEHNRLYWYRQTLGQGPEFLTYFQNEAQLEKSRLLSDRFSAERPKGSFSTLEIQRTEQGDSAMYLCASSLARTSGHNEQFFGPGTRLTVL.

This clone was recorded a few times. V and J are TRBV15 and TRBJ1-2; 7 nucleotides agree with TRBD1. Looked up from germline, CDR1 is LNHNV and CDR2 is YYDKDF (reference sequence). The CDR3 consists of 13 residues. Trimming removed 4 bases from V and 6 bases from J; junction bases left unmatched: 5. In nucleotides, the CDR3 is TGTGCCACCAGCACCCTTCAGGGGGATGGCTACACCTTC. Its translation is CATSTLQGDGYTF.

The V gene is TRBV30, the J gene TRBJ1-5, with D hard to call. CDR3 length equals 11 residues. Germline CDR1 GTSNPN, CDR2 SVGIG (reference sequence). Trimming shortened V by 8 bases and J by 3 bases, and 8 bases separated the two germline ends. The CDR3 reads CAGGYNQPQHF. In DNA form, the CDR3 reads TGTGCCGGCGGATACAATCAGCCCCAGCATTTT.

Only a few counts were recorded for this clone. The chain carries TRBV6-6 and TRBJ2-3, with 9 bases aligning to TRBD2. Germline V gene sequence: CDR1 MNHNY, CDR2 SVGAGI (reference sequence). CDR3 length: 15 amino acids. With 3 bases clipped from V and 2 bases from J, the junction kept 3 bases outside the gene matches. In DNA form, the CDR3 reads TGTGCCAGCAGTTATGTAGCGGGGGACACAGATACGCAGTATTTT. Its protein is CASSYVAGDTDTQYF.

CDR3 DNA: TGCGCCAGCAGCGTCGACGGGGGCTCCTACAATGAGCAGTTCTTC. Its protein is CASSVDGGSYNEQFF. This chain joins TRBV5-1 and TRBJ2-1, with a weak D call TRBD2 (6 bases). The germline V and J ends were trimmed by 4 bases and 0 bases, with 11 bases remaining between them. The CDR3 covers 15 residues. The germline CDR1 and CDR2 sequences are SGHRS and YFSETQ.

CDR3 sequence: CASSLVAAPYEQYF. In nucleotides, the CDR3 is TGTGCCAGCAGCTTAGTAGCGGCTCCCTACGAGCAGTACTTC. V and J are TRBV7-2 and TRBJ2-7, with a possible D match to TRBD2 (6 bases). The CDR3 consists of 14 residues. Germline CDR1 SGHTA, CDR2 FQGNSA. V was pared by 1 base and J by 2 bases, with 9 bases between.

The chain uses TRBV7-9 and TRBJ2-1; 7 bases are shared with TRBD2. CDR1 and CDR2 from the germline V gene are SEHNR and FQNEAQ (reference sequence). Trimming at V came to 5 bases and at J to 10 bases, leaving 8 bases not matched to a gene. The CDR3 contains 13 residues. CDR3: CASSLRERGEQFF. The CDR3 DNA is TGTGCCAGCAGCCTGCGAGAGCGGGGAGAGCAGTTCTTC.

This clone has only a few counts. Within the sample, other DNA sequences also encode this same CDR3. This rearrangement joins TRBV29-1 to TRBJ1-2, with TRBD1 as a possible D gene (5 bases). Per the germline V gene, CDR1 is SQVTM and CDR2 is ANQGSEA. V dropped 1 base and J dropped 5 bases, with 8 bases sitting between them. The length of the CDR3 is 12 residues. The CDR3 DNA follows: TGCAGCGTTGAAGGTGGGGGGTATGGCTACACCTTC. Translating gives CSVEGGGYGYTF.

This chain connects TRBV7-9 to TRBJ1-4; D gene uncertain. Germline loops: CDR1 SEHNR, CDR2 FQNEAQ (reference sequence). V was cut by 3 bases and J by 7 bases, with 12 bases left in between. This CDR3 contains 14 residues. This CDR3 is CASSLSAVGEKLFF. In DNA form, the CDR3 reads TGTGCCAGCAGCTTGTCGGCAGTAGGTGAAAAACTGTTTTTT. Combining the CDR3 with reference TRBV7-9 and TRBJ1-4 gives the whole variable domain DTGVSQNPRHKITKRGQNVTFRCDPISEHNRLYWYRQTLGQGPEFLTYFQNEAQLEKSRLLSDRFSAERPKGSFSTLEIQRTEQGDSAMYLCASSLSAVGEKLFFGSGTQLSVL.

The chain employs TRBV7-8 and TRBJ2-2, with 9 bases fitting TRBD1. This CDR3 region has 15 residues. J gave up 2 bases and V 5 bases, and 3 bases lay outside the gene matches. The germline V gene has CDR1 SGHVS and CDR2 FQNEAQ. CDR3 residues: CASSEGQGNTGELFF. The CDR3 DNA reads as TGTGCCAGCAGCGAGGGACAGGGTAACACCGGGGAGCTGTTTTTT. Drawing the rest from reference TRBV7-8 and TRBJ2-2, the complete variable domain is GAGVSQSPRYKVAKRGQDVALRCDPISGHVSLFWYQQALGQGPEFLTYFQNEAQLDKSGLPSDRFFAERPEGSVSTLKIQRTQQEDSAVYLCASSEGQGNTGELFFGEGSRLTVL.

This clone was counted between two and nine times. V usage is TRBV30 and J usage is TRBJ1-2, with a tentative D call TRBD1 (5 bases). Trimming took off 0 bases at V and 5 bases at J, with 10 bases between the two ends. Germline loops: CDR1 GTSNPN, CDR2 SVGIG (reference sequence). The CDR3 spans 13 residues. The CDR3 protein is CAWSVGTVYGYTF. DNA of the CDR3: TGTGCCTGGAGTGTGGGGACGGTATATGGCTACACCTTC.

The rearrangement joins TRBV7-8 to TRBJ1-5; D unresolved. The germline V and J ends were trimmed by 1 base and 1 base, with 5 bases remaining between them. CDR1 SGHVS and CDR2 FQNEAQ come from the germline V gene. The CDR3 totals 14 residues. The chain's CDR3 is CASSLEFSNQPQHF. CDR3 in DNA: TGTGCCAGCAGCTTAGAGTTCAGCAATCAGCCCCAGCATTTT.

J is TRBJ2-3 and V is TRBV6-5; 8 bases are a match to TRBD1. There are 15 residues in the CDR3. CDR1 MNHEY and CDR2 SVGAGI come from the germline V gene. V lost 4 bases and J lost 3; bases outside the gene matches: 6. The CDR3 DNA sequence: TGTGCCAGCAGTTGGACAGGGTTGGGGACAGATACGCAGTATTTT. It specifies CASSWTGLGTDTQYF.

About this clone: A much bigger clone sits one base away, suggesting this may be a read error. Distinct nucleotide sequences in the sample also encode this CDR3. The CDR3: CASSSAYEQYF. The CDR3 coding sequence is TGTGCCAGCAGCTCCGCCTACGAGCAGTACTTC. V gene TRBV5-4 combines with J gene TRBJ2-7; D unresolved. CDR3 length: 11 residues. The V gene's germline CDR1 is SGHNT and CDR2 YYREEE (reference sequence). Trimming took 3 bases from V and 2 from J, leaving 3 bases between them. Filled out from reference TRBV5-4 and TRBJ2-7, the complete variable domain reads ETGVTQSPTHLIKTRGQQVTLRCSSQSGHNTVSWYQQALGQGPQFIFQYYREEENGRGNFPPRFSGLQFPNYSSELNVNALELDDSALYLCASSSAYEQYFGPGTRLTVT.

The CDR3 nucleotides read TGTGCCAGTAACGCAGCGCCAAGAGATAATTCACCCCTCCACTTT. Translating it yields CASNAAPRDNSPLHF. This rearrangement joins TRBV19 to TRBJ1-6; D remains ambiguous. V was cut by 7 bases and J by 5 bases, with 15 bases left in between. This CDR3 has 15 amino acids. The germline V gene has CDR1 LNHDA and CDR2 SQIVND (reference sequence).